The present entry profiles one TCR beta chain with its context. Its target is not known. Time point indicated: blood 4 weeks post-SBRT, at nephrectomy. Treatment here: 15 Gy SBRT to primary tumor, nephrectomy 4 weeks later. After SBRT, blood was collected at 2 and 4 weeks, plus baseline. The CDR3 is 13 residues long. V dropped 1 base and J dropped 2 bases, with 9 bases sitting between them. CDR1 is GTSNPN and CDR2 is SVGIG in the germline V gene (reference sequence). The table came from immunoSEQ multiplex PCR; TCRdb's copy has only in-frame clones and leaves some out. The sample lists 150,000 to 200,000 clones; 88% were seen once. This sample was included in a study of radiation and T cells in renal cell carcinoma. The study's findings and limits: In blood, top tumor clones expanded by 2 weeks, shrinking by 4.

The source was blood, collected from a patient whose treatment included radiotherapy and nephrectomy. The origin of this receptor is a woman aged 50 to 65 with renal cell carcinoma. The rearrangement links TRBV30 to TRBJ2-7; D is possibly TRBD1 or TRBD2 (5 bases each). CDR3 DNA: TGTGCCTGGAGTGGGGGGTCCCCCTACGAGCAGTACTTC. Its translation: CAWSGGSPYEQYF.